The T cell receptor (beta chain) under discussion was sequenced for a study of shared clonotypes between healthy human individuals. As concerns this clone: Its antigen is not identified.

The CDR3 totals 17 residues. Trimming removed 2 bases from V and 4 bases from J; junction bases left unmatched: 5. The germline gives CDR1 SGHRS, CDR2 YFSETQ. Template for every sorted-subset replicate PCR totaled approximately 0.2 ug DNA, 25,000 to 35,000 T cell genomes. Assay used: immunoSEQ multiplex PCR; TCRdb lists only in-frame clones, some missing. The data hold 500,000 or so clones, with about 96% observed a single time. Whole-study results and caveats: Naive CD4 clonotype sharing across a few donors was approximately 5%. Researchers sampled blood only, noting tissue repertoires likely differ.

The sequenced material came from naive CD4+ T cells sorted from blood. Subset specified: CD45RA+ positively selected. This receptor was taken from a woman younger than 45 in good health. The chain couples TRBV5-1 to TRBJ2-1, with TRBD2 matching 14 bases. CDR3 in DNA: TGCGCCAGCAGCTTAGGGGGACTAGCGGGAGCATACAATGAGCAGTTCTTC. Protein product: CASSLGGLAGAYNEQFF.